The sequence of this T cell receptor (beta chain) was determined in a study of monozygotic twins with inflammatory bowel disease. The germline V gene encodes CDR1 DFQATT and CDR2 SNEGSKA (reference sequence). This CDR3 has 13 residues. TCRdb processed the 5' RACE reads again and assigns one entry to each CDR3 protein, with no DNA. The table counts under 150,000 distinct CDR3 sequences; less than 2.5% lies in the top ten. This chain joins TRBV20-1 and TRBJ1-2. This clonotype was sampled from a human donor with ulcerative colitis or Crohn's disease, or a healthy co-twin of an affected twin (not recorded which). Sequencing was performed on blood. CDR3 amino acids: CSATMDAYYGYTF.